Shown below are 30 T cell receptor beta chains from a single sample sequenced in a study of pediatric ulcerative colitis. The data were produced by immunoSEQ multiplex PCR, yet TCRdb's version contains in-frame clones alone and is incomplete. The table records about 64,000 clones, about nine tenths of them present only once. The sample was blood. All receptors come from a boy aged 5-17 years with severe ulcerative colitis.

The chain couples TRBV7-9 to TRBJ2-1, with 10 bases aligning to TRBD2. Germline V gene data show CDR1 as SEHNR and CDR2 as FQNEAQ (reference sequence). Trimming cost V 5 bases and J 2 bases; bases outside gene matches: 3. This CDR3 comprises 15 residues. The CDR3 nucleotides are TGTGCCAGCAGCCCTAGCGGGAGCGCCTACAATGAGCAGTTCTTC. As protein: CASSPSGSAYNEQFF.

The CDR3 spells CASSLQRTYNEQFF. In DNA, the CDR3 is TGTGCCAGCAGCTTGCAGAGAACCTACAATGAGCAGTTCTTC. This rearrangement joins TRBV5-4 to TRBJ2-1; no definite D call. The CDR3 consists of 14 residues. Trimming removed 1 base from V and 2 bases from J, with 7 bases in between. CDR1 SGHNT and CDR2 YYREEE come from the germline V gene (reference sequence).

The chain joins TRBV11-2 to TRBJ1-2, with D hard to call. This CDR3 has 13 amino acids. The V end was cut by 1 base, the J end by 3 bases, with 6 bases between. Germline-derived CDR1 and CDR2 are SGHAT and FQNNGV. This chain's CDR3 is CASSLGTDYGYTF. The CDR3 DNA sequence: TGTGCCAGCAGCTTAGGGACGGACTATGGCTACACCTTC.

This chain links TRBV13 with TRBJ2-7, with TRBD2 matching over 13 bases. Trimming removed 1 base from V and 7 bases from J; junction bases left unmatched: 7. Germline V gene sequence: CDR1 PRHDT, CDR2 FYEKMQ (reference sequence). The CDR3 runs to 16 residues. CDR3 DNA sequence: TGTGCCAGCAGCTTAGCTGCAGGACTAGCGGGAGATGAGCAGTACTTC. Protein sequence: CASSLAAGLAGDEQYF.

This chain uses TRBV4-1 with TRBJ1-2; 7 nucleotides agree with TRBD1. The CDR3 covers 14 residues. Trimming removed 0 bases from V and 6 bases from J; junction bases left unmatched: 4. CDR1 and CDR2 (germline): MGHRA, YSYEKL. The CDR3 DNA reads TGCGCCAGCAGCCAAGAGGGCAGGGGGGATGGCTACACCTTC. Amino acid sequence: CASSQEGRGDGYTF.

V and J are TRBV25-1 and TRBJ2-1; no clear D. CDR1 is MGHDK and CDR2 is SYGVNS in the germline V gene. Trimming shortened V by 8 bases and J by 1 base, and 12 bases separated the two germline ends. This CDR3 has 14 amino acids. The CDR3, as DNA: TGTGCCAGCTTAGGACCTACATCCTACAATGAGCAGTTCTTC. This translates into CASLGPTSYNEQFF.

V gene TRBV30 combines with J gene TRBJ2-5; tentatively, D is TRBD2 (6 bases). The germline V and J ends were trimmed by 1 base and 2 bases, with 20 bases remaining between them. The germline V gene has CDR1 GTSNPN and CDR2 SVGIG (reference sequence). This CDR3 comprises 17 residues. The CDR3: CAWSGGLALWGQETQYF. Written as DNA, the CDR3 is TGTGCCTGGAGTGGAGGCCTAGCGCTTTGGGGGCAAGAGACCCAGTACTTC.

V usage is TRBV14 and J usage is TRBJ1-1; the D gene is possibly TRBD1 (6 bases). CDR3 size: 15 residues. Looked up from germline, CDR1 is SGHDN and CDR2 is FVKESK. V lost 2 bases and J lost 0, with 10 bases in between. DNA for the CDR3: TGTGCCAGCAGCCAAAGACAGGCTATGAACACTGAAGCTTTCTTT. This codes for CASSQRQAMNTEAFF.

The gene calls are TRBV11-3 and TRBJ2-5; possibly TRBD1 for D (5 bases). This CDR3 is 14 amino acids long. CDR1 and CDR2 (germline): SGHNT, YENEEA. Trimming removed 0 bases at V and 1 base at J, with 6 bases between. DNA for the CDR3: TGTGCCAGCAGCTTAGATGGGGCCCAAGAGACCCAGTACTTC. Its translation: CASSLDGAQETQYF.

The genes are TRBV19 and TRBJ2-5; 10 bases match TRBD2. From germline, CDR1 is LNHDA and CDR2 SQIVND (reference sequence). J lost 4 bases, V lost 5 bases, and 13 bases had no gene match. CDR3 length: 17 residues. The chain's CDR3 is CASSPLAGVVDIETQYF. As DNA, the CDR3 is TGTGCCAGTAGTCCCCTAGCGGGAGTGGTGGACATAGAGACCCAGTACTTC.

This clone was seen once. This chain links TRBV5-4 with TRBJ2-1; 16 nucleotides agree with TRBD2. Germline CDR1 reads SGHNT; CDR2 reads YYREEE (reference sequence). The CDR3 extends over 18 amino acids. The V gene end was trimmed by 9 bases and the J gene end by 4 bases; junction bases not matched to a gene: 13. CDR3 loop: CATYPGLAGGKLYNEQFF. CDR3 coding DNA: TGTGCCACCTATCCGGGACTAGCGGGAGGGAAACTATACAATGAGCAGTTCTTC.

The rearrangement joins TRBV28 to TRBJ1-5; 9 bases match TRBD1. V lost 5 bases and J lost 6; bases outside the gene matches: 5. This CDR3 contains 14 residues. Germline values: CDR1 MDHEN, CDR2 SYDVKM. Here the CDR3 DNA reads TGTGCCAGCAGTCCTACAGGGGGCACTCAGCCCCAGCATTTT. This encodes CASSPTGGTQPQHF.

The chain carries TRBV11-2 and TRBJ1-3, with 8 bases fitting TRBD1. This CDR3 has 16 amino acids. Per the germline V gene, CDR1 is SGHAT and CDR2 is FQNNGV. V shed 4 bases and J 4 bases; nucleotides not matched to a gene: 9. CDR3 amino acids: CASSSDRGLWGNTIYF. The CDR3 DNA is TGTGCCAGCAGCTCCGACAGGGGTCTCTGGGGAAACACCATATATTTT.

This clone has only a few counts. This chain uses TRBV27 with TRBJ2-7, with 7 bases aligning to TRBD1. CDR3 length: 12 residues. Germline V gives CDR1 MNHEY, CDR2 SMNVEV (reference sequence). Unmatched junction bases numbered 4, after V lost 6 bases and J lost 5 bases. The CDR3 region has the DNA TGTGCCAGCAGCGAGACAGGGAACGAGCAGTACTTC. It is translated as CASSETGNEQYF.

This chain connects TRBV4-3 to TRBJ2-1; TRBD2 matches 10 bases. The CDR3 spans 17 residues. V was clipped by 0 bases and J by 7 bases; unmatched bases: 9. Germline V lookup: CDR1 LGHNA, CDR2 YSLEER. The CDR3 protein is CASSQDLGLAGANEQFF. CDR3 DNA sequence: TGCGCCAGCAGCCAAGATCTGGGCCTAGCGGGAGCTAATGAGCAGTTCTTC.

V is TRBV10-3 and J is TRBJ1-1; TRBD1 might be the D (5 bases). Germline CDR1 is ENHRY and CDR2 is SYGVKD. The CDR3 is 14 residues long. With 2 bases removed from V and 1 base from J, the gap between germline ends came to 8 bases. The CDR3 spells CAISERGGNTEAFF. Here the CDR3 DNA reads TGTGCCATCAGTGAGAGGGGTGGGAACACTGAAGCTTTCTTT.

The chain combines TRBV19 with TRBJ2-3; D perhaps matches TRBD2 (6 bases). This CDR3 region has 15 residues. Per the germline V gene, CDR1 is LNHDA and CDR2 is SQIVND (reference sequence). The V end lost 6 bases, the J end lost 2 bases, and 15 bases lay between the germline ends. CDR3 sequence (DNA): TGTGCCAGTAGCATGACTTGGGACTTCACAGATACGCAGTATTTT. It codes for CASSMTWDFTDTQYF. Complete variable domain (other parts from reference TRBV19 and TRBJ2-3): DGGITQSPKYLFRKEGQNVTLSCEQNLNHDAMYWYRQDPGQGLRLIYYSQIVNDFQKGDIAEGYSVSREKKESFPLTVTSAQKNPTAFYLCASSMTWDFTDTQYFGPGTRLTVL.

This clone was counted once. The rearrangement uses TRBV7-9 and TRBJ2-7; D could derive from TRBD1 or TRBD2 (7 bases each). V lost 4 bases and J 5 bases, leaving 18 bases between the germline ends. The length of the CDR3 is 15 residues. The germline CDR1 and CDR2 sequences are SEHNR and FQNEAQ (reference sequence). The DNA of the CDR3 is TGTGCCAGCAGCTCACCAGGGGGGGGATCCCACGAGCAGTACTTC. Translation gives CASSSPGGGSHEQYF.

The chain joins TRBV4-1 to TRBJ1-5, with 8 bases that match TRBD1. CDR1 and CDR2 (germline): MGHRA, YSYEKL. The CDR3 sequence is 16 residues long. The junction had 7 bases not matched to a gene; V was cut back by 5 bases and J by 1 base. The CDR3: CASSTGGGVSNQPQHF. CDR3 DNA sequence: TGCGCCAGCAGCACAGGGGGTGGAGTAAGCAATCAGCCCCAGCATTTT.

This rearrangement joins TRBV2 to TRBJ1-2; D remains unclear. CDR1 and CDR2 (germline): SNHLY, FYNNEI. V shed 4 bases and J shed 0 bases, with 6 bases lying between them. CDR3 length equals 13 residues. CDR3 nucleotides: TGTGCCAGCAGTGTCCAGGCTAACTATGGCTACACCTTC. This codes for CASSVQANYGYTF.

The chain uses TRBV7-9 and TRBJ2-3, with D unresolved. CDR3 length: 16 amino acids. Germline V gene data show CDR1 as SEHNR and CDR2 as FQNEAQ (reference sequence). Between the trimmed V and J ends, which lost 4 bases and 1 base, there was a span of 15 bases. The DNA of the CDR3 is TGTGCCAGCAGCTCCCATCTGGGGTTTCGCACAGATACGCAGTATTTT. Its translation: CASSSHLGFRTDTQYF. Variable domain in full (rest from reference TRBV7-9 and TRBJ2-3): DTGVSQNPRHKITKRGQNVTFRCDPISEHNRLYWYRQTLGQGPEFLTYFQNEAQLEKSRLLSDRFSAERPKGSFSTLEIQRTEQGDSAMYLCASSSHLGFRTDTQYFGPGTRLTVL.

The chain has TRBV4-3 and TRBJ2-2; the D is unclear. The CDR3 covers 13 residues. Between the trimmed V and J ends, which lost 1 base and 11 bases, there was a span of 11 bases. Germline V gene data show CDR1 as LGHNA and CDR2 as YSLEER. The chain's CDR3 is CASSQVGRGELFF. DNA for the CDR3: TGCGCCAGCAGCCAAGTAGGGCGAGGAGAGCTGTTTTTT.

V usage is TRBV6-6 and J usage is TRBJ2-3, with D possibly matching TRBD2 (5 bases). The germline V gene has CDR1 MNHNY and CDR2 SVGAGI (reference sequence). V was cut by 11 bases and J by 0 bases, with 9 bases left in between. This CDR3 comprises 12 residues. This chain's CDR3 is CAAGESTDTQYF. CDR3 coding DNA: TGTGCCGCCGGGGAGAGCACAGATACGCAGTATTTT.

Here the CDR3 DNA reads TGTGCCAGCAGCAAGCGGACTAGCGGGATAGTCTACAATGAGCAGTTCTTC. This codes for CASSKRTSGIVYNEQFF. This chain connects TRBV5-6 to TRBJ2-1; the match to TRBD2 covers 12 bases. The CDR3 loop spans 17 amino acids. The V gene end was trimmed by 4 bases and the J gene end by 3 bases; junction bases not matched to a gene: 8. Germline V CDR1 and CDR2: SGHDT, YYEEEE. Full variable domain (rest looked up from reference TRBV5-6 and TRBJ2-1): DAGVTQSPTHLIKTRGQQVTLRCSPKSGHDTVSWYQQALGQGPQFIFQYYEEEERQRGNFPDRFSGHQFPNYSSELNVNALLLGDSALYLCASSKRTSGIVYNEQFFGPGTRLTVL.

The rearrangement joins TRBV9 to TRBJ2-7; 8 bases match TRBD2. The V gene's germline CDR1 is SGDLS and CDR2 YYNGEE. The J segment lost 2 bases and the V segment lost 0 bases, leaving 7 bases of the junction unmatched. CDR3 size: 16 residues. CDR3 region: CASSVEAGTRTYEQYF. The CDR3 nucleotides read TGTGCCAGCAGCGTAGAGGCCGGGACTAGAACCTACGAGCAGTACTTC.

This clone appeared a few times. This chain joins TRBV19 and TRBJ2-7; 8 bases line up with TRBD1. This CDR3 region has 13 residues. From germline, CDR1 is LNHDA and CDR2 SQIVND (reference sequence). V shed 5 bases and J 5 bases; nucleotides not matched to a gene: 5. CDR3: CASSWTGSDEQYF. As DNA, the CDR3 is TGTGCCAGTAGTTGGACAGGGAGCGACGAGCAGTACTTC. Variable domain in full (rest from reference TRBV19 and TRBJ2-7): DGGITQSPKYLFRKEGQNVTLSCEQNLNHDAMYWYRQDPGQGLRLIYYSQIVNDFQKGDIAEGYSVSREKKESFPLTVTSAQKNPTAFYLCASSWTGSDEQYFGPGTRLTVT.

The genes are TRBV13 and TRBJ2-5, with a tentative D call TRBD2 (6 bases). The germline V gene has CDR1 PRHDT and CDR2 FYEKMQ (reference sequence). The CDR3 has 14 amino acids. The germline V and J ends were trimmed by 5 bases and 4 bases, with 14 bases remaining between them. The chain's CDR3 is CASSQSEGPETQYF. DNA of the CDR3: TGTGCCAGCAGCCAGTCGGAGGGCCCAGAGACCCAGTACTTC.

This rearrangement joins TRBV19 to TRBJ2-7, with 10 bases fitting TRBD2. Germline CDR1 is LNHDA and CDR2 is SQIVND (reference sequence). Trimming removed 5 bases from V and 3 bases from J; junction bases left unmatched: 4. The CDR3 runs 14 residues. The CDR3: CASSLSSGSYEQYF. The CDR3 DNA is TGTGCCAGTAGTCTCTCTAGCGGGAGCTACGAGCAGTACTTC.

This CDR3 is CASSLGTPLQQGREKLFF. In DNA, the CDR3 is TGTGCCAGCAGCTTAGGTACCCCACTACAACAGGGTCGGGAAAAACTGTTTTTT. V and J are TRBV7-9 and TRBJ1-4; D perhaps matches TRBD1 (6 bases). The germline V and J ends were trimmed by 1 base and 8 bases, with 23 bases remaining between them. Looked up from germline, CDR1 is SEHNR and CDR2 is FQNEAQ (reference sequence). CDR3 size: 18 residues.

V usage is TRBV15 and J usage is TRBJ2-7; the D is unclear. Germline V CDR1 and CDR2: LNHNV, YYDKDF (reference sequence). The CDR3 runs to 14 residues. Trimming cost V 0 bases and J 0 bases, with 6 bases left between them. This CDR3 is CATSRDGFSYEQYF. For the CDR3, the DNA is TGTGCCACCAGCAGAGATGGGTTCTCCTACGAGCAGTACTTC.